This TCR beta chain was identified during a study of T-cell reconstitution after alpha-beta-depleted transplantation in children. Study-level results: From newly produced T cells came most of the T-cell counts and diversity one year after transplant. Surviving recipient T cells and thymic progenitors underlay high day-60 TCRbeta diversity in some patients.

This clonotype appeared many times. The antigen remains undetermined. During its preparation, the TCRbeta library received unique molecular identifiers. TCRdb passed the PCR reads through MiXCR, listing each CDR3 protein once. The table records around 670,000 distinct CDR3 sequences, about 12% of them present only once. The V gene's germline CDR1 is SGHRS and CDR2 YFSETQ. The CDR3 loop spans 12 amino acids. V lost 2 bases, J lost 8 bases, and 3 bases stayed unmatched. The V call is TRBV5-1, the J call TRBJ1-1; 7 nucleotides align to TRBD1. The sample consisted of PBMCs, taken before TCRalphabeta/CD19-depleted stem cell transplant. The sequence came from a girl aged 2 to 10 with congenital amegakaryocytic thrombocytopenia, due to receive a stem cell transplant. The CDR3: CASSFSGQEAFF. CDR3 nucleotides: TGCGCCAGCAGCTTCTCGGGACAGGAAGCTTTCTTT.